This T cell receptor (beta chain) was sequenced during a study of blood T cell repertoires in COVID-19. Germline V CDR1 and CDR2: SGHVS, FQNEAQ. The CDR3 spans 15 residues. V was trimmed by 0 bases and J by 4 bases, leaving 12 bases between them. In the authors' methods: Nucleated cell counts were estimated from reference gene primer amplification. TCRdb keeps only in-frame clones here, not all; method: immunoSEQ multiplex PCR. The V and J calls and the clone size are those of that table, but D and trimming were determined from the DNA. Of 150,000 to 200,000 clones detected, roughly 80% appear once; the ten largest clones hold around 5.2%. This clone appeared a few times. Participant-given clinical history determined each cohort assignment.

This TCR derives from a woman aged 55 to 70 with acute COVID-19. The V call is TRBV7-8, the J call TRBJ2-5; TRBD2 is a possible D gene (5 bases). The sequenced sample was PBMCs or T cells enriched from blood (not recorded which). The DNA for the CDR3 is TGTGCCAGCAGCTTAGCGCTAGGACTCTCAGAGACCCAGTACTTC. Translation: CASSLALGLSETQYF.